The 4 T cell receptor beta chains presented below share a single source sample, sequenced in a study of cytomegalovirus exposure and HLA in healthy donors. The PCR used 60 Vbeta and 13 Jbeta primers. Sequencing was performed with immunoSEQ multiplex PCR; in TCRdb, only in-frame clones are kept and a portion is missing. The profile shows around 150,000 clones, around 79% of them singletons. Sequencing was carried out using PBMCs. The source is a male donor in good health and CMV-seronegative.

J is TRBJ2-1 and V is TRBV4-1; 10 positions match TRBD1. V was pared by 4 bases and J by 5 bases, with 8 bases of the junction left unmatched. The CDR3 sequence is 16 residues long. The V gene's germline CDR1 is MGHRA and CDR2 YSYEKL. The CDR3 here is CASSLRGTGENNEQFF. The CDR3 nucleotides read TGCGCCAGCAGCCTAAGAGGGACAGGGGAGAACAATGAGCAGTTCTTC.

The chain is built from TRBV5-1 and TRBJ2-3; D uncertain. This CDR3 has 14 amino acids. V lost 7 bases and J lost 1, with 13 bases in between. Germline V lookup: CDR1 SGHRS, CDR2 YFSETQ. This CDR3 reads CASGEIFGTDTQYF. The CDR3 coding sequence is TGCGCCAGCGGAGAGATATTCGGCACAGATACGCAGTATTTT.

The rearrangement uses TRBV6-5 and TRBJ2-5; D not certain. The J call may be incorrect, as the DNA end agrees better with TRBJ2-7. The V gene's germline CDR1 is MNHEY and CDR2 SVGAGI. The CDR3 has 13 residues. CDR3 residues: CASSYASSYEQYF. CDR3 DNA sequence: TGTGCCAGCAGTTACGCGAGCTCCTACGAGCAGTACTTC.

This chain uses TRBV5-6 with TRBJ2-1; TRBD1 might be the D (6 bases). CDR3 length: 15 residues. Germline CDR1 is SGHDT and CDR2 is YYEEEE. V was clipped by 0 bases and J by 7 bases, with 14 bases between them. The DNA of the CDR3 is TGTGCCAGCAGCTTGGGACTACAGGGATTGAATGAGCAGTTCTTC. It specifies CASSLGLQGLNEQFF.